These 31 T cell receptor beta chains came from one sample sequenced in a study of T cell repertoires in cytomegalovirus infection. Via MiXCR, TCRdb re-called the reads, giving one row per CDR3 protein. This sample carries 40,000 to 50,000 distinct CDR3 sequences, approximately 22% of them seen once, and the ten largest clones take under 20%. These receptors' antigens are unknown. Source material: PBMCs, sequenced either directly or after in vitro stimulation (not recorded which). All receptors derive from a human donor in good health (CMV status not recorded). Some clones in this sample may be carry-over from other donors' samples.

The rearrangement joins TRBV6-5 to TRBJ2-3; D not certain. The CDR3 loop spans 15 amino acids. Per germline, CDR1 MNHEY and CDR2 SVGAGI. Trimming cost V 3 bases and J 0 bases, with 10 bases left between them. The CDR3 protein is CASSYGSPSTDTQYF. The CDR3 coding sequence is TGTGCCAGCAGTTATGGTTCTCCTAGCACAGATACGCAGTATTTT.

The chain uses TRBV5-4 and TRBJ2-7; D may be TRBD1 (5 bases). The CDR3 covers 15 residues. V was cut by 2 bases and J by 5 bases, with 17 bases left in between. CDR1 and CDR2 (germline): SGHNT, YYREEE (reference sequence). CDR3 in amino acids: CASSLPGPLKNEQYF. The CDR3 coding sequence is TGTGCCAGCAGCTTACCAGGGCCCCTGAAGAACGAGCAGTACTTC.

The rearrangement joins TRBV10-3 to TRBJ2-1; TRBD2 agrees at 11 bases. Germline lookup yields CDR1 ENHRY and CDR2 SYGVKD. The CDR3 loop spans 16 amino acids. V shed 10 bases and J 0 bases; nucleotides not matched to a gene: 8. As DNA, the CDR3 is TGTGCCACGGAGGGGACTAGCGGAAGCTCCTACAATGAGCAGTTCTTC. Amino acid sequence: CATEGTSGSSYNEQFF.

The gene calls are TRBV7-9 and TRBJ2-3; D is ambiguous. Trimming removed 5 bases from V and 6 bases from J, with 9 bases in between. This CDR3 is built from 12 residues. Germline V gene lookup returns CDR1 SEHNR and CDR2 FQNEAQ (reference sequence). Here the CDR3 DNA reads TGTGCCAGCAGCCTACCCCCCGATACGCAGTATTTT. Translating it yields CASSLPPDTQYF.

This clonotype was seen only a few times. This chain links TRBV9 with TRBJ2-2, with TRBD2 matching over 8 bases. Trimming took 3 bases from V and 2 from J; bases not matched to a gene: 3. The germline V gene encodes CDR1 SGDLS and CDR2 YYNGEE. The CDR3 covers 15 residues. Here the CDR3 reads CASSATSGNTGELFF. CDR3 bases: TGTGCCAGCAGCGCAACTAGCGGCAACACCGGGGAGCTGTTTTTT.

Regarding this clonotype: One junction end does not reproduce the germline sequence, and a read error may be involved. V usage is TRBV7-9 and J usage is TRBJ1-3; D ambiguous. Germline loops: CDR1 SEHNR, CDR2 FQNEAQ (reference sequence). CDR3 size: 16 residues. CDR3 sequence (DNA): TGTGCCAGCAGCTTAGCCTCAAGGGCCTCTGGAAACATCATATATTTT. Translating gives CASSLASRASGNIIYF.

Ten or more counts support this clonotype. V is TRBV12-3 or TRBV12-4 and J is TRBJ2-7; no clear D. This CDR3 is built from 11 residues. V gave up 5 bases and J gave up 6 bases, with 8 bases separating them. CDR3 amino acids: CASSLSGEQYF. The CDR3 bases are TGTGCCAGCAGTCTAAGTGGCGAGCAGTACTTC.

This clonotype was picked up many times. The chain joins TRBV12-3 or TRBV12-4 to TRBJ1-5; D is perhaps TRBD1 (6 bases). CDR3 length equals 15 residues. Trimming pared 5 bases from V and 11 bases from J, leaving 22 bases between. The CDR3 reads CASSTGTTPPGTQHF. CDR3 bases: TGTGCCAGCAGTACAGGGACGACTCCCCCGGGAACCCAGCATTTT.

The CDR3 sequence: CATSDTGTSGSYNEQFF. In DNA form, the CDR3 reads TGTGCCACCAGTGATACCGGGACTAGCGGCTCCTACAATGAGCAGTTCTTC. The chain employs TRBV24-1 and TRBJ2-1; 11 positions agree with TRBD2. CDR3 size: 17 residues. Germline CDR1 KGHDR, CDR2 SFDVKD. Unmatched junction bases numbered 3, after V lost 3 bases and J lost 0 bases.

This clonotype was found many times. This chain uses TRBV7-2 with TRBJ1-2; 11 bases map to TRBD1. This CDR3 region has 13 residues. With V trimmed by 3 bases and J by 7 bases, 1 base remained unmatched. Germline CDR1 is SGHTA and CDR2 is FQGNSA. CDR3 protein: CASSLDRGRGYTF. CDR3 DNA sequence: TGTGCCAGCAGCTTGGACAGGGGGCGTGGCTACACCTTC. Full variable domain (remainder filled in from reference TRBV7-2 and TRBJ1-2): GAGVSQSPSNKVTEKGKDVELRCDPISGHTALYWYRQSLGQGLEFLIYFQGNSAPDKSGLPSDRFSAERTGGSVSTLTIQRTQQEDSAVYLCASSLDRGRGYTFGSGTRLTVV.

This clonotype came up many times. This sequence joins TRBV28 and TRBJ2-3, with D perhaps being TRBD1 or TRBD2 (5 bases each). The CDR3 sequence is 16 residues long. Trimming cost V 2 bases and J 3 bases, with 15 bases left between them. Germline CDR1 MDHEN, CDR2 SYDVKM. The CDR3 region is CASSLGVQEETDTQYF. The CDR3 region has the DNA TGTGCCAGCAGTTTAGGGGTACAGGAGGAGACAGATACGCAGTATTTT.

Note on this clonotype: A read error may be the cause here, since a much bigger clone is one base away. The CDR3 protein is CASSLAGSGASVLTF. The CDR3 DNA is TGTGCCAGCAGCTTAGCAGGGTCCGGGGCCAGCGTCCTGACTTTC. The chain recombines TRBV7-2 with TRBJ2-6, with D perhaps given as TRBD1 or TRBD2 (5 bases each). The germline gives CDR1 SGHTA, CDR2 FQGNSA. There are 15 residues in the CDR3.

The gene calls are TRBV14 and TRBJ2-1; 10 bases agree with TRBD2. The CDR3 has 15 residues. Per the germline V gene, CDR1 is SGHDN and CDR2 is FVKESK. V trimming: 5 bases; J trimming: 5 bases; junction bases outside the gene matches: 6. The CDR3 DNA is TGTGCCAGCAGCTACCTAGCGGGAGTCGACAATGAGCAGTTCTTC. It is translated as CASSYLAGVDNEQFF.

This chain links TRBV5-1 with TRBJ2-3, with 7 nucleotides matching TRBD2. There are 15 residues in the CDR3. Germline V gene sequence: CDR1 SGHRS, CDR2 YFSETQ. V trimming: 0 bases; J trimming: 2 bases; junction bases outside the gene matches: 3. The CDR3 DNA sequence: TGCGCCAGCAGCTTGGCGGGGGGTTTCACAGATACGCAGTATTTT. Translation: CASSLAGGFTDTQYF. Together with reference TRBV5-1 and TRBJ2-3, the CDR3 gives the full variable domain: KAGVTQTPRYLIKTRGQQVTLSCSPISGHRSVSWYQQTPGQGLQFLFEYFSETQRNKGNFPGRFSGRQFSNSRSEMNVSTLELGDSALYLCASSLAGGFTDTQYFGPGTRLTVL.

As concerns this clonotype: This clone may be a read error of a much larger clone one base away. The V and J genes are TRBV11-2 and TRBJ2-1; D is possibly TRBD2 (5 bases). The CDR3 runs 13 residues. The germline V gene has CDR1 SGHAT and CDR2 FQNNGV. Trimming took 1 base from V and 6 from J, leaving 7 bases between them. The CDR3 loop is CASSLGTSNEQFF. The CDR3 nucleotides are TGTGCCAGCAGCTTAGGTACTAGCAATGAGCAGTTCTTC.

The sample holds many counts of this clonotype. The J gene is TRBJ1-3, the V gene TRBV6-1, with 7 bases that match TRBD1. This CDR3 contains 14 residues. CDR1 is MNHNS and CDR2 is SASEGT in the germline V gene. The V gene end was trimmed by 10 bases and the J gene end by 0 bases; junction bases not matched to a gene: 6. CDR3 amino acids: CATGQPSSGNTIYF. The CDR3 DNA is TGTGCCACGGGACAGCCGAGCTCTGGAAACACCATATATTTT.

This clonotype was counted a few times. This chain uses TRBV4-1 with TRBJ1-3; D gene ambiguous. The germline gives CDR1 MGHRA, CDR2 YSYEKL. The CDR3 runs to 16 residues. The germline V and J ends were trimmed by 0 bases and 3 bases, with 12 bases remaining between them. This chain's CDR3 is CASSQDIRDLGNTIYF. CDR3 in DNA: TGCGCCAGCAGCCAAGATATCCGGGATCTTGGAAACACCATATATTTT.

This clonotype was detected many times. The CDR3 loop reads CASSPSRRLSELFF. CDR3 coding DNA: TGTGCCAGCAGCCCAAGCCGACGCCTCAGCGAACTGTTTTTT. The chain carries TRBV12-3 or TRBV12-4 and TRBJ1-4; no definite D call. The CDR3 is 14 residues long. The germline V and J ends were trimmed by 6 bases and 12 bases, with 20 bases remaining between them.

This rearrangement joins TRBV27 to TRBJ1-4; D gene ambiguous. This CDR3 region has 15 residues. The V end was cut by 5 bases, the J end by 8 bases, with 18 bases between. Looked up from germline, CDR1 is MNHEY and CDR2 is SMNVEV (reference sequence). CDR3 region: CASSATGAGREKLFF. For the CDR3, the DNA is TGTGCCAGCAGTGCGACGGGAGCCGGGAGGGAAAAACTGTTTTTT. Looking up the rest from reference TRBV27 and TRBJ1-4 gives the full variable domain: EAQVTQNPRYLITVTGKKLTVTCSQNMNHEYMSWYRQDPGLGLRQIYYSMNVEVTDKGDVPEGYKVSRKEKRNFPLILESPSPNQTSLYFCASSATGAGREKLFFGSGTQLSVL.

This clonotype showed up many times. This chain uses TRBV12-3 or TRBV12-4 with TRBJ2-3, with D perhaps TRBD2 (5 bases). This CDR3 has 15 residues. The V end lost 2 bases, the J end lost 2 bases, and 11 bases lay between the germline ends. The CDR3 region has the DNA TGTGCCAGCAGTTTATATACGGGATCCACAGATACGCAGTATTTT. It yields the protein CASSLYTGSTDTQYF.

At least ten counts were recorded for this clonotype. The rearrangement links TRBV7-2 to TRBJ2-1; no reliable D call. V lost 6 bases to trimming and J lost 3 bases, with 15 bases between them. This CDR3 is built from 15 residues. CDR1 and CDR2 (germline): SGHTA, FQGNSA. In nucleotides, the CDR3 is TGTGCCAGCAGGTCCATGAGCGTCGTCTACAATGAGCAGTTCTTC. Its protein product is CASRSMSVVYNEQFF. Full variable domain (remainder filled in from reference TRBV7-2 and TRBJ2-1): GAGVSQSPSNKVTEKGKDVELRCDPISGHTALYWYRQSLGQGLEFLIYFQGNSAPDKSGLPSDRFSAERTGGSVSTLTIQRTQQEDSAVYLCASRSMSVVYNEQFFGPGTRLTVL.

The chain couples TRBV11-1 to TRBJ2-7; 7 nucleotides align to TRBD2. V gave up 5 bases and J gave up 0 bases; unmatched junction bases: 16. Germline loops: CDR1 SGHAT, CDR2 FQDESV (reference sequence). The CDR3 totals 18 residues. CDR3 protein: CASSPMGGTSFFSYEQYF. DNA of the CDR3: TGTGCCAGCAGCCCGATGGGAGGGACGTCATTCTTCTCCTACGAGCAGTACTTC.

This clonotype was counted ten times or more. V and J are TRBV15 and TRBJ2-1; D uncertain. The CDR3 has 16 residues. CDR1 is LNHNV, CDR2 YYDKDF, per germline (reference sequence). V was clipped by 3 bases and J by 0 bases, with 12 bases between them. The CDR3 sequence: CATSRGLTSSYNEQFF. The CDR3, as DNA: TGTGCCACCAGCAGGGGTTTAACGAGCTCCTACAATGAGCAGTTCTTC.

This clonotype appeared a few times. The rearrangement joins TRBV28 to TRBJ1-5; D unresolved. Germline values: CDR1 MDHEN, CDR2 SYDVKM. The germline V and J ends were trimmed by 8 bases and 3 bases, with 8 bases remaining between them. This CDR3 comprises 12 residues. The CDR3 protein is CASSPANQPQHF. CDR3 sequence (DNA): TGTGCCAGCTCTCCGGCCAATCAGCCCCAGCATTTT.

V gene TRBV20-1 combines with J gene TRBJ2-7; TRBD2 aligns across 10 bases. The CDR3 length is 14 residues. After removal of 3 bases from V and 3 bases from J, the junction contained 5 bases not matched to a gene. The V gene's germline CDR1 is DFQATT and CDR2 SNEGSKA (reference sequence). This CDR3 reads CSASASGRGYEQYF. The DNA of the CDR3 is TGCAGTGCTAGTGCTAGCGGGAGAGGCTACGAGCAGTACTTC.

In this sample, this clonotype turned up many times. The genes are TRBV5-1 and TRBJ2-5, with D possibly matching TRBD1 (5 bases). Germline V CDR1 and CDR2: SGHRS, YFSETQ. CDR3 length: 13 amino acids. Trimming cost V 2 bases and J 3 bases, with 8 bases left between them. In nucleotides, the CDR3 is TGCGCCAGCAGCTTTGGGGCAGAAGAGACCCAGTACTTC. Protein product: CASSFGAEETQYF.

The chain couples TRBV12-3 or TRBV12-4 to TRBJ2-1; D is perhaps TRBD2 (5 bases). The CDR3 is 18 amino acids. V was cut by 5 bases and J by 0 bases, with 20 bases left in between. CDR3 residues: CASSPGWVLPSSYNEQFF. DNA of the CDR3: TGTGCCAGCAGTCCGGGATGGGTCTTACCTAGCTCCTACAATGAGCAGTTCTTC.

The chain links TRBV19 to TRBJ2-7, with 10 bases that match TRBD1. Per the germline V gene, CDR1 is LNHDA and CDR2 is SQIVND (reference sequence). This CDR3 is 20 amino acids long. After removal of 5 bases from V and 2 bases from J, the junction contained 21 bases not matched to a gene. This CDR3 is CASSPPLGQGMGRTPYEQYF. The CDR3 nucleotides read TGTGCCAGTAGTCCCCCCCTGGGACAGGGGATGGGAAGGACACCCTACGAGCAGTACTTC.

V and J are TRBV12-3 or TRBV12-4 and TRBJ2-5; 7 positions match TRBD1. Trimming at V came to 7 bases and at J to 1 base, leaving 6 bases not matched to a gene. CDR3 length equals 14 residues. In nucleotides, the CDR3 is TGTGCCAGCACCCCGGGACAGCTCCAAGAGACCCAGTACTTC. Protein sequence: CASTPGQLQETQYF.

The V call is TRBV11-3, the J call TRBJ2-3, with D possibly TRBD1 on 6 matching bases. V lost 3 bases and J 4 bases, leaving 14 bases between the germline ends. Germline values: CDR1 SGHNT, CDR2 YENEEA. The CDR3 spans 15 residues. The chain's CDR3 is CASSLGQGFADTQYF. The CDR3 DNA reads as TGTGCCAGCAGCTTGGGTCAGGGGTTCGCAGATACGCAGTATTTT.

This clonotype was counted many times. V is TRBV12-3 or TRBV12-4 and J is TRBJ2-7, with D possibly being TRBD1 or TRBD2 (5 bases each). The V and J ends lost 5 bases and 2 bases respectively, with 13 bases between them. The CDR3 sequence is 14 residues long. The CDR3 nucleotides are TGTGCCAGCAGTCTAGGGACGGCGGCCTACGAGCAGTACTTC. Translated, it gives CASSLGTAAYEQYF.